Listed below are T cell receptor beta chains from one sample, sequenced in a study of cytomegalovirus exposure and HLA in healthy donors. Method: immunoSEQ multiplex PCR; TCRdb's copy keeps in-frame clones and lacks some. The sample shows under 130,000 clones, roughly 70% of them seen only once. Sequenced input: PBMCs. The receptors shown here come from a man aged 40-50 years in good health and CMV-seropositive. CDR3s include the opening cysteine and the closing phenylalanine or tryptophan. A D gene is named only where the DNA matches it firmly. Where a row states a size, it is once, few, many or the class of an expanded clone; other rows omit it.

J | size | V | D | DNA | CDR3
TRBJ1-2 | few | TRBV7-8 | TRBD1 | TGTGCCAGCAGCTCGGGACAGGGGGCGATTATGGGCTACACCTTC | CASSSGQGAIMGYTF
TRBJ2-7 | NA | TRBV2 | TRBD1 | TGTGCCAGCAGGGGACAGGCTGTATCCTACGAGCAGTACTTC | CASRGQAVSYEQYF
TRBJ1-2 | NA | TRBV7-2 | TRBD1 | TGTGCCAGCAGCCTCACCGGACAGGGAGTATGGGGCTACACCTTC | CASSLTGQGVWGYTF
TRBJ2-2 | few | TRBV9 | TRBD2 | TGTGCCAGCAGCATTAGCGGGGCGAACACCGGGGAGCTGTTTTTT | CASSISGANTGELFF
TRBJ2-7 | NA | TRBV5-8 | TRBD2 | TGTGCCAGCAGCCCCGATAGCGGGAGTGGGTACGAGCAGTACTTC | CASSPDSGSGYEQYF
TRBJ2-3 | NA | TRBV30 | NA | TGTGCCTGGAGTGTCTCGGGGAGCACAGATACGCAGTATTTT | CAWSVSGSTDTQYF
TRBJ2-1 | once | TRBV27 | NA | TGTGCCAGCAGTTTTGGGACACTGGCTAATGAGCAGTTCTTC | CASSFGTLANEQFF
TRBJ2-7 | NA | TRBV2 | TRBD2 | TGTGCCAGCAGGGGAGGAGCACTAGCGGGAGACTACGAGCAGTACTTC | CASRGGALAGDYEQYF
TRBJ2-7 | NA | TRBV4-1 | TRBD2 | TGCGCCAGCAGCCAAGATGAGCGGGATGGCTACGTAGAGCAGTACTTC | CASSQDERDGYVEQYF
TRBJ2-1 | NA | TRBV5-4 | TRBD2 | TGTGCCAGCAGCCACCTAGCGGGAGGGCCCGATGAGCAGTTCTTC | CASSHLAGGPDEQFF
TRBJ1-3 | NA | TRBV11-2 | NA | TGTGCCAGCAGCTTAGATTCCGGGTTAGGAAACACCATATATTTT | CASSLDSGLGNTIYF
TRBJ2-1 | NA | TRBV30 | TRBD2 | TGTGCCTGGAGGGACTTCCTACGGCTAGCGGGAGCAAATGAGCAGTTCTTC | CAWRDFLRLAGANEQFF
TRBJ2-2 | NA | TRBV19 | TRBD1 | TGTGCCAGTAGTACCAAGACGGGACAGGTCTACACCGGGGAGCTGTTTTTT | CASSTKTGQVYTGELFF